Sequencing of this T cell receptor beta chain was carried out in a study of blood T cells in healthy people across ages. The CDR3 is 14 residues long. Germline CDR1 is SGDLS and CDR2 is YYNGEE. The authors ran a second PCR of roughly 6 to 11 cycles using a sample-barcoded 5' primer and a J-beta primer mix. TCRdb fed the 5' RACE reads into MiXCR, producing one record per CDR3 protein. This repertoire shows just under 550,000 distinct CDR3 sequences, more than 20% found once; its top ten account for approximately 10%. Note on this clonotype: Compared with germline, one end of the junction differs, possibly owing to a read error.

This sample also belongs to another study, concerning T cells of mothers and their children.

The TCR sequence derives from a boy between 5 and 17 years old in good health. The chain employs TRBV9 and TRBJ2-3, with D maybe TRBD2 (6 bases). Source material: blood. CDR3 sequence: CASSGTTSTDTRYF. CDR3 sequence (DNA): TGTGCCAGCAGCGGTACCACTAGCACAGATACGCGGTATTTT.